What follows are 30 T cell receptor beta chains derived from one specimen sequenced in a study of T cells in narcolepsy. Assay used: immunoSEQ multiplex PCR; TCRdb lists only in-frame clones, some missing. The table has 25,000 or so clones, 75% to 85% seen once. Source material: CD45RA- memory CD4+ T cells from PBMCs. The source is a human donor with narcolepsy.

This chain uses TRBV7-9 with TRBJ2-7, with D uncertain. Deletions cut 1 base from V and 1 base from J, with 8 bases between. The CDR3 loop spans 14 amino acids. From germline, CDR1 is SEHNR and CDR2 FQNEAQ (reference sequence). The CDR3 region is CASSLDGSSYEQYF. The CDR3 region has the DNA TGTGCCAGCAGCTTAGATGGCAGTTCCTACGAGCAGTACTTC.

The chain combines TRBV2 with TRBJ1-4; D perhaps matches TRBD1 (6 bases). CDR1 SNHLY and CDR2 FYNNEI come from the germline V gene. Trimming removed 6 bases from V and 5 bases from J, with 13 bases in between. There are 14 residues in the CDR3. The CDR3 nucleotides are TGTGCCAGCAGGGGGGACATCCCAAATGAAAAACTGTTTTTT. Protein: CASRGDIPNEKLFF.

The chain is built from TRBV9 and TRBJ2-7; TRBD2 is a possible D gene (6 bases). The germline V gene has CDR1 SGDLS and CDR2 YYNGEE. Trimming stripped 0 bases from V and 3 bases from J, with 13 bases between. The CDR3 consists of 15 residues. CDR3 sequence: CASSVGPGEDYEQYF. The CDR3 DNA sequence: TGTGCCAGCAGCGTAGGGCCGGGGGAAGACTACGAGCAGTACTTC.

V usage is TRBV2 and J usage is TRBJ2-1; D unclear. The CDR3 has 11 amino acids. V was clipped by 8 bases and J by 4 bases, with 6 bases between them. The germline V gene encodes CDR1 SNHLY and CDR2 FYNNEI. The CDR3 DNA is TGTGCCAGCGCATTATACAATGAGCAGTTCTTC. Protein: CASALYNEQFF.

The V call is TRBV5-5, the J call TRBJ2-3; TRBD1 might be the D (6 bases). The CDR3 has 15 amino acids. Trimming removed 2 bases at V and 4 bases at J, with 14 bases between. Germline CDR1 SGHKS, CDR2 YYEKEE (reference sequence). The CDR3 protein is CASSFKGEWADTQYF. The CDR3 DNA reads TGTGCCAGCAGCTTCAAGGGGGAGTGGGCAGATACGCAGTATTTT.

This chain connects TRBV5-1 to TRBJ2-5; 8 nucleotides align to TRBD2. The CDR3 is 15 residues long. The V segment lost 0 bases and the J segment 5 bases; nucleotides outside the gene matches: 6. Germline loops: CDR1 SGHRS, CDR2 YFSETQ. The CDR3 nucleotides read TGCGCCAGCAGCTTGGTCGGGGGGGCCGACGAGACCCAGTACTTC. This gives the protein CASSLVGGADETQYF.

This clone showed up just a few times. The chain has TRBV11-2 and TRBJ1-1; the D gene is possibly TRBD1 (6 bases). Germline CDR1 reads SGHAT; CDR2 reads FQNNGV. The CDR3 is made up of 14 amino acids. V lost 1 base to trimming and J lost 5 bases, with 11 bases between them. CDR3 sequence (DNA): TGTGCCAGCAGCTTAGCGGGGGCAGGAACTGAAGCTTTCTTT. As protein: CASSLAGAGTEAFF.

V gene TRBV11-2 combines with J gene TRBJ2-4; TRBD2 matches at 13 bases. The V gene end was trimmed by 3 bases and the J gene end by 1 base; junction bases not matched to a gene: 0. Germline lookup yields CDR1 SGHAT and CDR2 FQNNGV. The CDR3 length is 16 residues. CDR3 region: CASSLTSGGAKNIQYF. CDR3 coding DNA: TGTGCCAGCAGCTTGACTAGCGGGGGGGCCAAAAACATTCAGTACTTC.

The sample holds one count of this clone. The rearrangement links TRBV7-8 to TRBJ2-5, with TRBD2 as a possible D gene (6 bases). The length of the CDR3 is 15 residues. V was trimmed by 1 base and J by 2 bases, leaving 11 bases between them. CDR1 and CDR2 from the germline V gene are SGHVS and FQNEAQ. CDR3: CASSLVWRAQETQYF. CDR3 DNA sequence: TGTGCCAGCAGCTTAGTTTGGAGGGCTCAAGAGACCCAGTACTTC.

The CDR3 protein is CASSLGQSSNQPQHF. The CDR3 bases are TGTGCCAGCAGCTTAGGACAGAGTAGCAATCAGCCCCAGCATTTT. This chain uses TRBV7-6 with TRBJ1-5; TRBD1 is a possible D gene (5 bases). The CDR3 runs 15 residues. The ends were cut back, 1 base at V and 0 bases at J, with 7 bases in the middle. The germline CDR1 and CDR2 sequences are SGHVS and FNYEAQ.

The V gene is TRBV19, the J gene TRBJ1-6; the D is unclear. The CDR3 spans 20 residues. CDR1 and CDR2 from the germline V gene are LNHDA and SQIVND (reference sequence). Trimming shortened V by 4 bases and J by 0 bases, and 22 bases separated the two germline ends. CDR3 in DNA: TGTGCCAGTAGTAGATACAAGTCGGCGGGTGTCAGCTCCTATAATTCACCCCTCCACTTT. It is translated as CASSRYKSAGVSSYNSPLHF.

As for this clone: Other DNA sequences in the sample encode the same CDR3. V is TRBV2 and J is TRBJ2-5; 7 bases line up with TRBD1. The junction had 7 bases not matched to a gene; V was cut back by 5 bases and J by 1 base. The germline gives CDR1 SNHLY, CDR2 FYNNEI. This CDR3 spans 15 amino acids. In nucleotides, the CDR3 is TGTGCCAGCAGTATGACAGGGAATCCCCAAGAGACCCAGTACTTC. It specifies CASSMTGNPQETQYF.

The V and J genes are TRBV11-1 and TRBJ2-5, with a weak D call TRBD2 (7 bases). The V end was cut by 5 bases, the J end by 10 bases, with 11 bases between. The CDR3 is 11 residues long. Germline V gene lookup returns CDR1 SGHAT and CDR2 FQDESV (reference sequence). CDR3 DNA sequence: TGTGCCAGCAGCACAGGGAGGGACCAGTACTTC. Protein product: CASSTGRDQYF.

V usage is TRBV12-2 and J usage is TRBJ1-2; the D segment call TRBD1 is taken from the table without a DNA check. TRBV12-2 is an annotated pseudogene. The CDR3 spans 17 residues. The CDR3 sequence: CASRLWSRQGNGYGYTF. The CDR3 region has the DNA TGTGCAAGTCGCTTATGGTCCCGACAGGGAAACGGCTATGGCTACACCTTC.

This clone was detected only a few times. The chain employs TRBV29-1 and TRBJ2-3; 11 nucleotides align to TRBD1. Germline CDR1 and CDR2: SQVTM and ANQGSEA. J lost 1 base, V lost 6 bases, and 6 bases had no gene match. This CDR3 region has 15 residues. This CDR3 is CSVSGQGARTDTQYF. The CDR3, as DNA: TGCAGCGTGAGCGGACAGGGGGCGCGCACAGATACGCAGTATTTT.

This chain connects TRBV7-7 to TRBJ1-1, with no clear D. V was trimmed by 5 bases and J by 3 bases, leaving 10 bases between them. CDR3 length equals 13 residues. The germline CDR1 and CDR2 sequences are SSHAT and FNYEAQ (reference sequence). The CDR3 nucleotides read TGTGCCAGCAGCCGAACACGGGACACTGAAGCTTTCTTT. This gives the protein CASSRTRDTEAFF.

The rearrangement links TRBV6-1 to TRBJ2-2; 10 bases agree with TRBD2. CDR1 and CDR2 (germline): MNHNS, SASEGT. J gave up 7 bases and V 3 bases, and 2 bases lay outside the gene matches. CDR3 size: 14 residues. Here the CDR3 reads CASSDERGGGELFF. In nucleotides, the CDR3 is TGTGCCAGCAGTGATGAGCGGGGGGGCGGGGAGCTGTTTTTT.

This clone has more than one count but fewer than ten. The chain has TRBV7-9 and TRBJ2-2, with 8 nucleotides matching TRBD2. This CDR3 is 15 amino acids long. Germline CDR1 and CDR2: SEHNR and FQNEAQ (reference sequence). With 4 bases clipped from V and 6 bases from J, the junction kept 7 bases outside the gene matches. The CDR3 loop reads CASSSVPSGSGELFF. The DNA of the CDR3 is TGTGCCAGCAGCTCCGTCCCTAGCGGGTCCGGGGAGCTGTTTTTT.

The rearrangement joins TRBV11-3 to TRBJ2-5, with D perhaps being TRBD1 or TRBD2 (5 bases each). Per the germline V gene, CDR1 is SGHNT and CDR2 is YENEEA. V lost 3 bases, J lost 0 bases, and 11 bases lay in between. The length of the CDR3 is 15 residues. The CDR3 here is CASSLGEGNQETQYF. CDR3 nucleotides: TGTGCCAGCAGCTTGGGAGAGGGGAACCAAGAGACCCAGTACTTC.

The V call is TRBV6-1, the J call TRBJ2-7; 7 bases line up with TRBD1. J gave up 6 bases and V 6 bases, and 11 bases lay outside the gene matches. Looked up from germline, CDR1 is MNHNS and CDR2 is SASEGT. CDR3 length: 14 residues. CDR3 bases: TGTGCCAGCAGACCCGCGGACAGGATAGCCGAGCAGTACTTC. Protein sequence: CASRPADRIAEQYF.

This chain links TRBV6-6 with TRBJ2-5; 7 nucleotides agree with TRBD1. The CDR3 length is 15 residues. After removal of 4 bases from V and 1 base from J, the junction contained 6 bases not matched to a gene. Germline lookup yields CDR1 MNHNY and CDR2 SVGAGI (reference sequence). CDR3 protein: CASSSRGQSQETQYF. The CDR3 DNA reads TGTGCCAGCAGTTCCCGGGGACAGTCCCAAGAGACCCAGTACTTC.

The chain links TRBV18 to TRBJ2-3; 8 positions match TRBD2. V was clipped by 2 bases and J by 5 bases; unmatched bases: 6. The V gene's germline CDR1 is KGHSH and CDR2 LQKENI. The CDR3 has 15 amino acids. The CDR3 region is CASSPYGGARDTQYF. The CDR3, as DNA: TGTGCCAGCTCACCATACGGGGGGGCCAGAGATACGCAGTATTTT.

CDR3 amino acids: CASTKPGQKNTEAFF. CDR3 DNA: TGTGCCAGCACCAAGCCGGGACAGAAGAACACTGAAGCTTTCTTT. The chain carries TRBV6-6 and TRBJ1-1; 7 bases fit TRBD1. CDR1 is MNHNY, CDR2 SVGAGI, per germline (reference sequence). The CDR3 has 15 amino acids. The J segment lost 1 base and the V segment lost 7 bases, leaving 9 bases of the junction unmatched.

This clone was recorded once. The chain combines TRBV18 with TRBJ1-1; 12 nucleotides agree with TRBD1. Unmatched junction bases numbered 13, after V lost 5 bases and J lost 6 bases. In germline, CDR1 is KGHSH, CDR2 LQKENI. The CDR3 has 17 residues. CDR3 nucleotide sequence: TGTGCCAGCTCAAGCTACGGGACAGGGGGCGCGGTCCCTGAAGCTTTCTTT. Protein product: CASSSYGTGGAVPEAFF.

The chain employs TRBV15 and TRBJ1-2; a weak D match, TRBD1 (6 bases). V was shortened by 0 bases and J by 5 bases, with 7 bases between the two germline ends. The CDR3 loop spans 13 amino acids. The germline V gene encodes CDR1 LNHNV and CDR2 YYDKDF (reference sequence). The CDR3 spells CATSRDGQYGYTF. In nucleotides, the CDR3 is TGTGCCACCAGCAGAGATGGACAGTATGGCTACACCTTC.

This chain connects TRBV7-8 to TRBJ1-4; the D gene is possibly TRBD1 (6 bases). Per the germline V gene, CDR1 is SGHVS and CDR2 is FQNEAQ. Trimming took off 1 base at V and 8 bases at J, with 14 bases between the two ends. The CDR3 has 15 amino acids. CDR3 in DNA: TGTGCCAGCAGCTTAGGATGGGGGGCAGGGGAAAAACTGTTTTTT. Its translation: CASSLGWGAGEKLFF.

This sequence joins TRBV30 and TRBJ1-6, with D possibly matching TRBD1 (6 bases). Germline V CDR1 and CDR2: GTSNPN, SVGIG (reference sequence). The CDR3 runs 16 residues. The ends were cut back, 0 bases at V and 7 bases at J, with 16 bases in the middle. The CDR3 loop reads CAWSVLGGARNSPLHF. The CDR3 bases are TGTGCCTGGAGTGTATTGGGGGGGGCTCGGAATTCACCCCTCCACTTT. Using reference TRBV30 and TRBJ1-6 for the parts outside the CDR3, the full variable domain is SQTIHQWPATLVQPVGSPLSLECTVEGTSNPNLYWYRQAAGRGLQLLFYSVGIGQISSEVPQNLSASRPQDRQFILSSKKLLLSDSGFYLCAWSVLGGARNSPLHFGNGTRLTVT.

In this sample, this clone turned up a few times. The rearrangement uses TRBV11-2 and TRBJ1-3, with TRBD1 as a possible D gene (5 bases). The V gene's germline CDR1 is SGHAT and CDR2 FQNNGV. The CDR3 is 15 amino acids. Trimming removed 4 bases from V and 2 bases from J, with 12 bases in between. The CDR3 bases are TGTGCCAGCAGCTCAGTAGGGACCACTGGAAACACCATATATTTT. Protein product: CASSSVGTTGNTIYF.

This clone was seen only a few times. The rearrangement uses TRBV11-2 and TRBJ2-1; D not resolved. In germline, CDR1 is SGHAT, CDR2 FQNNGV. CDR3 length: 13 amino acids. Trimming stripped 5 bases from V and 4 bases from J, with 9 bases between. Here the CDR3 DNA reads TGTGCCAGCAGCCCCAACCTTTACAATGAGCAGTTCTTC. It encodes CASSPNLYNEQFF.

The chain employs TRBV7-8 and TRBJ2-1; D remains ambiguous. Germline V gives CDR1 SGHVS, CDR2 FQNEAQ. This CDR3 contains 12 residues. Trimming pared 5 bases from V and 10 bases from J, leaving 12 bases between. CDR3 sequence (DNA): TGTGCCAGCAGCCAGACACGGATAGAGCAGTTCTTC. It translates to CASSQTRIEQFF.